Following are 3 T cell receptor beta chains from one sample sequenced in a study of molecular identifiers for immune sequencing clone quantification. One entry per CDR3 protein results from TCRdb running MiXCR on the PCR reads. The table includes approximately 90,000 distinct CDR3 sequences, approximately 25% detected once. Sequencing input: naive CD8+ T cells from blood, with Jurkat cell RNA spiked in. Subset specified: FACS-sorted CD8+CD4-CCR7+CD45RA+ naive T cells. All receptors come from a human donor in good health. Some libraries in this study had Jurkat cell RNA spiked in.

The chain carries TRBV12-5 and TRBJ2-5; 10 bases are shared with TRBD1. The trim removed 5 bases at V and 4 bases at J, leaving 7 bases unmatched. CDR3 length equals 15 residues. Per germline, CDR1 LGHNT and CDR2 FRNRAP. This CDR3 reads CASGHGQGVVETQYF. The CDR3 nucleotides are TGTGCTAGTGGTCATGGACAGGGGGTAGTAGAGACCCAGTACTTC.

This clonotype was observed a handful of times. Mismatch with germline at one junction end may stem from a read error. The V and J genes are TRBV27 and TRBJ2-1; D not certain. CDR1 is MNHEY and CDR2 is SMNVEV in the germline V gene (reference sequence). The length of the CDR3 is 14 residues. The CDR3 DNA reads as TGTGCCGGCAGTTTAGTTGGGGAACTCAATGAGCAGTTCTTC. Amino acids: CAGSLVGELNEQFF.

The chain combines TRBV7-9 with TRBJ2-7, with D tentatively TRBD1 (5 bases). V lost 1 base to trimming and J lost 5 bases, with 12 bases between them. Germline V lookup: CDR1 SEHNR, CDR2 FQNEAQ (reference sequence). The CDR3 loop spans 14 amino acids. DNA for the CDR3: TGTGCCAGCAGCTTAGGTCTACAGGCCCACGAGCAGTACTTC. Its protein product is CASSLGLQAHEQYF.